One sample yielded the 5 T cell receptor beta chains listed below, sequenced in a study of T cell changes during pregnancy in multiple sclerosis. Sequencing was performed with immunoSEQ multiplex PCR; in TCRdb, only in-frame clones are kept and a portion is missing. This sample has nearly 45,000 clones, with 95% to 96% found just once. The material sequenced was peripheral blood, taken in the second trimester of pregnancy. The receptors come from a female donor with multiple sclerosis, enrolled in a pregnancy study.

The chain has TRBV7-2 and TRBJ2-2, with D tentatively TRBD2 (6 bases). There are 16 residues in the CDR3. The germline V and J ends were trimmed by 6 bases and 1 base, with 15 bases remaining between them. CDR1 is SGHTA and CDR2 is FQGNSA in the germline V gene. Here the CDR3 reads CASRPRGGVNTGELFF. The CDR3, as DNA: TGTGCCAGCAGACCGCGGGGCGGGGTGAACACCGGGGAGCTGTTTTTT.

This chain connects TRBV6-5 to TRBJ1-1, with D possibly being TRBD1 (6 bases). CDR3 length: 13 residues. Germline V CDR1 and CDR2: MNHEY, SVGAGI. Trimming took 5 bases from V and 5 from J, leaving 12 bases between them. CDR3 in DNA: TGTGCCAGCAGTGGACAGTTGGGGACTGAAGCTTTCTTT. Amino acids: CASSGQLGTEAFF.

V usage is TRBV4-2 and J usage is TRBJ2-2, with 13 bases fitting TRBD2. Germline CDR1 LGHNA, CDR2 YNFKEQ. V lost 3 bases, J lost 6 bases, and 7 bases stayed unmatched. The CDR3 covers 17 residues. CDR3 nucleotides: TGTGCCAGCAGCCAGGCTGGGACTAGCGGGGTCCCCGGGGAGCTGTTTTTT. Amino acids: CASSQAGTSGVPGELFF.

The chain combines TRBV7-6 with TRBJ2-5, with D perhaps matching TRBD2 (5 bases). The V and J ends lost 0 bases and 6 bases respectively, with 11 bases between them. This CDR3 is 14 amino acids long. CDR1 and CDR2 (germline): SGHVS, FNYEAQ. For the CDR3, the DNA is TGTGCCAGCAGCTTAGCGCAGCGGCCCAAGACCCAGTACTTC. Amino acid sequence: CASSLAQRPKTQYF.

This clone is labeled medium-sized. The chain is built from TRBV9 and TRBJ2-5; the match to TRBD2 covers 8 bases. V lost 0 bases and J lost 5; bases outside the gene matches: 9. CDR1 is SGDLS, CDR2 YYNGEE, per germline. The CDR3 loop spans 16 amino acids. CDR3: CASSVGNGGALETQYF. The CDR3 DNA follows: TGTGCCAGCAGCGTAGGAAACGGGGGGGCCTTGGAGACCCAGTACTTC.